This passage covers 16 T cell receptor beta chains from one sample sequenced in a study of control samples from healthy donors and cancer patients (dated by TCRdb to the early 2020s). The library was built by means of the immunoSEQ multiplex PCR assay. This is the immuneACCESS table as TCRdb keeps it, with only in-frame sequences that have V and J called. A part of the clones is gone; compared with another copy, unresolved V genes explain less than half, and the rest is unexplained. The sample contains about 170,000 clones, over 85% of them found a single time. Roughly 4.3% of the sample lies in the top ten. Sequenced sample: blood. The receptors were gathered from a woman in her sixties or seventies in good health.

The chain is built from TRBV29-1 and TRBJ1-2; D gene unclear. CDR1 is SQVTM, CDR2 ANQGSEA, per germline. Trimming cost V 3 bases and J 4 bases, with 12 bases left between them. CDR3 length: 13 amino acids. CDR3 sequence reads: CSVDKTNLYGYTF. The CDR3 nucleotides read TGCAGCGTTGACAAGACGAACCTCTATGGCTACACCTTC. The full variable domain, with the rest looked up from reference TRBV29-1 and TRBJ1-2, is SAVISQKPSRDICQRGTSLTIQCQVDSQVTMMFWYRQQPGQSLTLIATANQGSEATYESGFVIDKFPISRPNLTFSTLTVSNMSPEDSSIYLCSVDKTNLYGYTFGSGTRLTVV.

This sequence joins TRBV5-6 and TRBJ1-1; D is perhaps TRBD1 (5 bases). V was trimmed by 4 bases and J by 0 bases, leaving 16 bases between them. The CDR3 spans 16 residues. Germline CDR1 SGHDT, CDR2 YYEEEE. CDR3 protein: CASSPEGEGLNTEAFF. The DNA for the CDR3 is TGTGCCAGCAGCCCGGAAGGGGAGGGCCTGAACACTGAAGCTTTCTTT.

With respect to this clone: The sample contains more than one DNA sequence encoding this CDR3. V usage is TRBV14 and J usage is TRBJ1-5, with a weak D call TRBD1 (5 bases). Germline-derived CDR1 and CDR2 are SGHDN and FVKESK. The V end lost 1 base, the J end lost 6 bases, and 13 bases lay between the germline ends. This CDR3 has 15 amino acids. CDR3 nucleotide sequence: TGTGCCAGCAGCCAAGGGGCGTCGGGGGGTCAGCCCCAGCATTTT. Its translation is CASSQGASGGQPQHF.

This clone turned up a few times. The chain joins TRBV6-5 to TRBJ1-1; the D is unclear. Germline-derived CDR1 and CDR2 are MNHEY and SVGAGI. The CDR3 is 11 residues long. V lost 2 bases, J lost 11 bases, and 9 bases lay in between. The CDR3 loop is CASSYKGTAFF. The CDR3 DNA is TGTGCCAGCAGTTACAAGGGTACCGCTTTCTTT.

This chain links TRBV7-2 with TRBJ1-2, with TRBD1 matching over 7 bases. Germline CDR1 reads SGHTA; CDR2 reads FQGNSA. The length of the CDR3 is 13 residues. The trim removed 6 bases at V and 3 bases at J, leaving 4 bases unmatched. CDR3 sequence: CASSFDRDYGYTF. In DNA, the CDR3 is TGTGCCAGCAGTTTTGACAGGGACTATGGCTACACCTTC. The variable domain in full, completed from reference TRBV7-2 and TRBJ1-2, reads GAGVSQSPSNKVTEKGKDVELRCDPISGHTALYWYRQSLGQGLEFLIYFQGNSAPDKSGLPSDRFSAERTGGSVSTLTIQRTQQEDSAVYLCASSFDRDYGYTFGSGTRLTVV.

The chain couples TRBV29-1 to TRBJ2-3, with 7 bases lining up with TRBD2. There are 15 residues in the CDR3. Germline lookup yields CDR1 SQVTM and CDR2 ANQGSEA. The V segment lost 1 base and the J segment 1 base; nucleotides outside the gene matches: 5. CDR3 in DNA: TGCAGCGTTGAAGGGGGAGGGAAGGGCACAGATACGCAGTATTTT. Protein sequence: CSVEGGGKGTDTQYF.

V is TRBV5-1 and J is TRBJ1-6; 9 nucleotides align to TRBD1. The CDR3 contains 13 residues. CDR1 and CDR2 (germline): SGHRS, YFSETQ. V lost 5 bases and J lost 8; bases outside the gene matches: 2. The CDR3 region has the DNA TGCGCCAGCAGGGGACAGGGAGATTCACCCCTCCACTTT. Translated, it gives CASRGQGDSPLHF.

The chain links TRBV30 to TRBJ1-2, with unresolved D. The V end lost 5 bases, the J end lost 7 bases, and 20 bases lay between the germline ends. Germline CDR1 reads GTSNPN; CDR2 reads SVGIG (reference sequence). The CDR3 extends over 14 amino acids. The CDR3 bases are TGTGCCTGGTCTTCCAGACGGACCTTTTCTGGCTACACCTTC. Encoded protein: CAWSSRRTFSGYTF. The full variable domain, its missing parts supplied by reference TRBV30 and TRBJ1-2, is SQTIHQWPATLVQPVGSPLSLECTVEGTSNPNLYWYRQAAGRGLQLLFYSVGIGQISSEVPQNLSASRPQDRQFILSSKKLLLSDSGFYLCAWSSRRTFSGYTFGSGTRLTVV.

The chain recombines TRBV13 with TRBJ1-5, with D possibly matching TRBD1 (5 bases). CDR1 and CDR2 from the germline V gene are PRHDT and FYEKMQ (reference sequence). The V end was cut by 4 bases, the J end by 0 bases, with 19 bases between. There are 18 residues in the CDR3. In DNA form, the CDR3 reads TGTGCCAGCAGCTCCCTAAAGTCGACAGTCCATAGCAATCAGCCCCAGCATTTT. Translating gives CASSSLKSTVHSNQPQHF.

The chain recombines TRBV30 with TRBJ2-1; 8 nucleotides match TRBD1. With 2 bases clipped from V and 15 bases from J, the junction kept 15 bases outside the gene matches. CDR1 is GTSNPN, CDR2 SVGIG, per germline (reference sequence). The CDR3 has 14 amino acids. CDR3 bases: TGTGCCTGGAGTACACCCCGTACAGGGGGGTTCGCGTTCTTC. Translating gives CAWSTPRTGGFAFF.

The chain uses TRBV2 and TRBJ2-5, with D maybe TRBD2 (5 bases). V gave up 5 bases and J gave up 0 bases, with 10 bases separating them. The CDR3 consists of 14 residues. Germline loops: CDR1 SNHLY, CDR2 FYNNEI. Here the CDR3 reads CASSRSGNQETQYF. Written as DNA, the CDR3 is TGTGCCAGCAGTAGGTCGGGGAACCAAGAGACCCAGTACTTC.

The V call is TRBV13, the J call TRBJ2-7; 9 bases agree with TRBD1. Trimming took 5 bases from V and 3 from J; bases not matched to a gene: 11. The CDR3 covers 16 residues. Germline loops: CDR1 PRHDT, CDR2 FYEKMQ (reference sequence). The CDR3 DNA reads TGTGCCAGCAGCCTATGGACAGGGGCGCTGAGCTACGAGCAGTACTTC. Translated: CASSLWTGALSYEQYF.

This chain links TRBV30 with TRBJ2-7, with 11 bases fitting TRBD1. V lost 8 bases and J lost 2; bases outside the gene matches: 20. CDR3 length: 18 amino acids. Germline V gene lookup returns CDR1 GTSNPN and CDR2 SVGIG (reference sequence). The CDR3 nucleotides are TGTGCCGGGCGGGGTGTGACGGGACAGGGGGTCCAAACCTACGAGCAGTACTTC. Amino acid sequence: CAGRGVTGQGVQTYEQYF.

V and J are TRBV7-2 and TRBJ1-2, with D possibly being TRBD1 (5 bases). Germline values: CDR1 SGHTA, CDR2 FQGNSA. The CDR3 consists of 17 residues. With 5 bases removed from V and 4 bases from J, the gap between germline ends came to 23 bases. The CDR3 nucleotides are TGTGCCAGCAGCCCTACTTCGGGAAGGGGCAATGCCTATGGCTACACCTTC. Translating gives CASSPTSGRGNAYGYTF.

This clone was observed a few times. DNA of the CDR3: TGTGCCAGCAGCGTAGACGGGACGAGGTACAATGAGCAGTTCTTC. Protein: CASSVDGTRYNEQFF. This chain uses TRBV9 with TRBJ2-1; D is tentatively TRBD1 or TRBD2 (5 bases each). This CDR3 has 15 amino acids. Trimming took off 0 bases at V and 4 bases at J, with 11 bases between the two ends. Germline values: CDR1 SGDLS, CDR2 YYNGEE.

This sequence joins TRBV11-3 and TRBJ2-3; unclear D gene. The CDR3 is 13 amino acids. Trimming pared 2 bases from V and 1 base from J, leaving 4 bases between. Per the germline V gene, CDR1 is SGHNT and CDR2 is YENEEA. CDR3 sequence reads: CASSLRRTDTQYF. The CDR3 coding sequence is TGTGCCAGCAGCTTAAGGCGCACAGATACGCAGTATTTT. The full variable domain, completed using reference TRBV11-3 and TRBJ2-3, is EAGVVQSPRYKIIEKKQPVAFWCNPISGHNTLYWYLQNLGQGPELLIRYENEEAVDDSQLPKDRFSAERLKGVDSTLKIQPAELGDSAVYLCASSLRRTDTQYFGPGTRLTVL.